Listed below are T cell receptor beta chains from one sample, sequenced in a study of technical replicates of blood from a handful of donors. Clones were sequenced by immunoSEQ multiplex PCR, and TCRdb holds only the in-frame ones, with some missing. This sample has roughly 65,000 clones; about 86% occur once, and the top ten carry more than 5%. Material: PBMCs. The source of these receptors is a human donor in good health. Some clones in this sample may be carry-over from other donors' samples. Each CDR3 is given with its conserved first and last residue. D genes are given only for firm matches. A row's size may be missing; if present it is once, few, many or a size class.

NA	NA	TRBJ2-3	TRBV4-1	TGCGCCAGCAGCCAAGATGGGCAGGATTTCTATACGCAGTATTTT	CASSQDGQDFYTQYF
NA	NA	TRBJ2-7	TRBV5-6	TGTGCCAGCAGCTCGGTTGGTAATTCCTACGAGCAGTACTTC	CASSSVGNSYEQYF
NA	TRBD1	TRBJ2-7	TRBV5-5	TGTGCCAGCAGCACCAGGACAGGGGGCGAGGCCGAGCAGTACTTC	CASSTRTGGEAEQYF
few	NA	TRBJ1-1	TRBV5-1	TGCGCCAGCAGCCCGAACCTAAACACTGAAGCTTTCTTT	CASSPNLNTEAFF
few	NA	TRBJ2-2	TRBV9	TGTGCCAGCAGTGGCAGGTTGACCGGGGAGCTGTTTTTT	CASSGRLTGELFF
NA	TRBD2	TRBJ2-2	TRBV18	TGTGCCAGCTCACCAGGAAGGTATCATGGTGTAACATTGTGGGGACTAGCATACACCGGGGAGCTGTTTTTT	CASSPGRYHGVTLWGLAYTGELFF
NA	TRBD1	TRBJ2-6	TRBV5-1	TGCGCCAGTGGGGACAGGGTGAGCTCTGGGGCCAACGTCCTGACTTTC	CASGDRVSSGANVLTF
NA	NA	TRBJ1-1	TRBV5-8	TGTGCCAGCAGCTTTTACATTGGGGGCTTAAACACTGAAGCTTTCTTT	CASSFYIGGLNTEAFF
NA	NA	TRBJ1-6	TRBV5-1	TGCGCCAGCACCGCCGAGGCGTTTGGGAATTCACCCCTCCACTTT	CASTAEAFGNSPLHF
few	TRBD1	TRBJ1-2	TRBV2	TGTGCCAGCAGTGAAGGGGGACAGGGCTACTATGGCTACACCTTC	CASSEGGQGYYGYTF
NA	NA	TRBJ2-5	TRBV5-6	TGTGCCAGCAGCGCCCCAGAGGGAATGGAGACCCAGTACTTC	CASSAPEGMETQYF
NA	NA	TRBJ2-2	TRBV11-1	TGTGCCAGCAGCTTAGGGGCTAGCGACACCGGGGAGCTGTTTTTT	CASSLGASDTGELFF
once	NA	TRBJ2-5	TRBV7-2	TGTGCCAGCAGCTTAGGAAGCGGGTCCCAAGAGACCCAGTACTTC	CASSLGSGSQETQYF
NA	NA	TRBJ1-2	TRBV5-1	TGCGCCAGCAGCTTGGACGGTAACTATGGCTACACCTTC	CASSLDGNYGYTF
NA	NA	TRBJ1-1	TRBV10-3	TGTGCCATCAGTCGGACAGAGAACACTGAAGCTTTCTTT	CAISRTENTEAFF
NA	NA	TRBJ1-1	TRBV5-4	TGTGCCAGCAGCGTGGGTCTGTCGGGGAACACTGAAGCTTTCTTT	CASSVGLSGNTEAFF
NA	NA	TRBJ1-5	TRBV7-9	TGTGCCAGCAGCCAGGGGAGCAATCAGCCCCAGCATTTT	CASSQGSNQPQHF
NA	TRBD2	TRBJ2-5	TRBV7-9	TGTGCCAGCAGCCGAGCGGGAGGGCAAGAGACCCAGTACTTC	CASSRAGGQETQYF
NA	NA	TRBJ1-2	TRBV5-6	TGTGCCAGCAGCTTGCTTAAGACGGCCGCGGGTGGCTACACCTTC	CASSLLKTAAGGYTF
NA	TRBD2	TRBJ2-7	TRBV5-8	TGTGCCAGCAGATATAGCGGGGCCTCCTACGAGCAGTACTTC	CASRYSGASYEQYF